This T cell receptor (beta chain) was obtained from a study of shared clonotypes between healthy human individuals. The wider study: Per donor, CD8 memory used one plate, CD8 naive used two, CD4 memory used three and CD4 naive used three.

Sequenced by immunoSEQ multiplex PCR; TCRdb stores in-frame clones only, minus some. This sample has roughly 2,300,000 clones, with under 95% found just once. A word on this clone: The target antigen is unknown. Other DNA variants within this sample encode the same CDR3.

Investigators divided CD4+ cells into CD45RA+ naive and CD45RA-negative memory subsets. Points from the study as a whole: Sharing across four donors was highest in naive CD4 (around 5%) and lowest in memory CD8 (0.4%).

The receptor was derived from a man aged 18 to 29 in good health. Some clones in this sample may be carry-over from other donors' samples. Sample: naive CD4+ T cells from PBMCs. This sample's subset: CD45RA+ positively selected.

CDR3 sequence: CASSLGGLNYGYTF. CDR3 nucleotide sequence: TGTGCCAGCAGCTTGGGGGGTCTTAACTATGGCTACACCTTC. The rearrangement links TRBV5-4 to TRBJ1-2; D is unclear. With 0 bases removed from V and 1 base from J, the gap between germline ends came to 7 bases. There are 14 residues in the CDR3. Looked up from germline, CDR1 is SGHNT and CDR2 is YYREEE (reference sequence).